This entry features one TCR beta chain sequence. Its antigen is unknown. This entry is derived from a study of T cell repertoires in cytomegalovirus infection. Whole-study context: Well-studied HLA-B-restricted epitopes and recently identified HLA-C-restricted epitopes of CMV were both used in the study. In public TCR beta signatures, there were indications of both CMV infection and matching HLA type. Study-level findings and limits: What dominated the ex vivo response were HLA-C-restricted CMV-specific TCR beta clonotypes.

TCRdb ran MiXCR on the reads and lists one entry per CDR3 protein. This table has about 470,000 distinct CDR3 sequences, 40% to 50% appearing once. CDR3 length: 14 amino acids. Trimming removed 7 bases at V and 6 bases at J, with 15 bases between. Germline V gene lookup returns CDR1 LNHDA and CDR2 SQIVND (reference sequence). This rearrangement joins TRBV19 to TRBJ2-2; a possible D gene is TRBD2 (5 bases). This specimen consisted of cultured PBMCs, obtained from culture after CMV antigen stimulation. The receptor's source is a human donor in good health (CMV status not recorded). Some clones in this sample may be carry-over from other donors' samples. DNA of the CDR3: TGTGCCAGTACCGAGGACGGCGGGCCCGGGGAGCTGTTTTTT. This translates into CASTEDGGPGELFF.